A single T cell receptor (beta chain) is shown here with its context. Its antigen is not identified. Unexposed donor CD4+ T cells date from about 2011-2018, before the COVID-19 pandemic. After 10 to 11 days of culture, CD4+ T cells were isolated. Cells permitting, SARS-CoV-2 S/N and four cold-coronavirus spikes were tested on unexposed-donor CD4+ T cells. This record comes from a study of CD4 T cells in relation to SARS-CoV-2 and coronaviruses. Study at large: TCR beta CDR3s were sequenced after roughly nine-day antigen culture of PBMCs. Shared crossreactive spike epitopes were mapped to their HLA restriction. No peptide or an HIV-1 Nef peptide pool served as negative control.

Sequencing used immunoSEQ multiplex PCR; TCRdb keeps in-frame clones, though not all of them. The table records under 30,000 clones, roughly 78% of them present only once. This CDR3 is built from 11 residues. Germline CDR1 and CDR2: SNHLY and FYNNEI. V lost 5 bases, J lost 4 bases, and 5 bases lay in between. This chain links TRBV2 with TRBJ2-5; no reliable D call. The clonotype comes from a human donor in good health. The sample consisted of CD4+ T cells from PBMCs, cultured in vitro. The CDR3 region has the DNA TGTGCCAGCAGTTATGGAGAGACCCAGTACTTC. Protein product: CASSYGETQYF.